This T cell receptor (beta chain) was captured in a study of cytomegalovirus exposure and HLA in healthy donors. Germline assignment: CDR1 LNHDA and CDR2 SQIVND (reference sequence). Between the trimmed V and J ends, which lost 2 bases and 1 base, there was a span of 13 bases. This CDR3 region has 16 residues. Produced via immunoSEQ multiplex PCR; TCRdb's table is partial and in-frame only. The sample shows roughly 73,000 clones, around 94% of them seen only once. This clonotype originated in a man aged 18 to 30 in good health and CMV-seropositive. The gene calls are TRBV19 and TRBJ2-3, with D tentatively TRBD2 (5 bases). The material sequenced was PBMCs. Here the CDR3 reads CASSILRESGTDTQYF. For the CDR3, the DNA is TGTGCCAGTAGTATATTGAGGGAGTCGGGCACAGATACGCAGTATTTT.